This T cell receptor beta chain originates from a study of beta chain features in type 1 diabetes. The CDR3 consists of 15 residues. Trimming stripped 2 bases from V and 0 bases from J, with 8 bases between. CDR1 and CDR2 (germline): SGHTA, FQGTGA. Concerning this clone itself: Antigen unknown.

As every portion of the isolated RNA was reverse transcribed, the sequencing read expressed TCRB transcripts. Sequenced by immunoSEQ multiplex PCR; TCRdb stores in-frame clones only, minus some. The table records about 930,000 clones, under 20% of them present only once. Whole-study results and caveats: Cells with high TCR expression could be over-represented when cDNA is sequenced. Moderate yet significant TCRB CDR3 shortening was seen in Type 1 diabetes patients in all four CD4+ subsets. Among type 1 diabetes patients, VDJ junctions had fewer insertions and more deletions.

The receptor was isolated from a woman under 30 in good health. The chain combines TRBV7-3 with TRBJ2-1, with D tentatively TRBD2 (5 bases). The specimen sequenced was naive CD4+ T cells from blood. CDR3 DNA sequence: TGTGCCAGCAGCTTAGGCGGGCGCTCCTACAATGAGCAGTTCTTC. Translation: CASSLGGRSYNEQFF. Using reference TRBV7-3 and TRBJ2-1 for the parts outside the CDR3, the full variable domain is GAGVSQTPSNKVTEKGKYVELRCDPISGHTALYWYRQSLGQGPEFLIYFQGTGAADDSGLPNDRFFAVRPEGSVSTLKIQRTERGDSAVYLCASSLGGRSYNEQFFGPGTRLTVL.